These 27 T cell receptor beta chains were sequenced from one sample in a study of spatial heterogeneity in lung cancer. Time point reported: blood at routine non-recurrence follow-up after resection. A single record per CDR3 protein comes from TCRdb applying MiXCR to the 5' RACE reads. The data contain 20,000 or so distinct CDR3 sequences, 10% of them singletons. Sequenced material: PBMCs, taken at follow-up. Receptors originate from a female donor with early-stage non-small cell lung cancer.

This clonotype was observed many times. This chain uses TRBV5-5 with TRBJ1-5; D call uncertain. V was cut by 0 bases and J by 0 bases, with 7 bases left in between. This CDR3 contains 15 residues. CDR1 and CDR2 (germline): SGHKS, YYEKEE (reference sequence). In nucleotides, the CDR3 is TGTGCCAGCAGCTTGGTTCGGGGTAGCAATCAGCCCCAGCATTTT. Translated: CASSLVRGSNQPQHF.

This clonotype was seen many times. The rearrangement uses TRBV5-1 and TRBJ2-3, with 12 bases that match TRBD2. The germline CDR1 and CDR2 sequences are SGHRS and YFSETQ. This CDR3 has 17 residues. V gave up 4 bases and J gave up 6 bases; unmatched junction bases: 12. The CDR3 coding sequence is TGCGCCAGCAGCCCCTCCGGACTAGCGGGGTCAGGGGATACGCAGTATTTT. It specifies CASSPSGLAGSGDTQYF. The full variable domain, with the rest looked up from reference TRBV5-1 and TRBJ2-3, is KAGVTQTPRYLIKTRGQQVTLSCSPISGHRSVSWYQQTPGQGLQFLFEYFSETQRNKGNFPGRFSGRQFSNSRSEMNVSTLELGDSALYLCASSPSGLAGSGDTQYFGPGTRLTVL.

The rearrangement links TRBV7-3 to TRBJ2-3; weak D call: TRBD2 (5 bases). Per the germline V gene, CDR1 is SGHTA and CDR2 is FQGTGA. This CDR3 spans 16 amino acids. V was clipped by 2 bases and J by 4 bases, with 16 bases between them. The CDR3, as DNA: TGTGCCAGCAGCTTAGGGCCTCGGGGAGTTTCAGATACGCAGTATTTT. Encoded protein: CASSLGPRGVSDTQYF.

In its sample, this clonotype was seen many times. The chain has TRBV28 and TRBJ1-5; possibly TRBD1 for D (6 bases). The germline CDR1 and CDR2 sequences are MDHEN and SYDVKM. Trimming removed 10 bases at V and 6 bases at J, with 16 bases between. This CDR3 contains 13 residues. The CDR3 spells CAIRGAAGQPQHF. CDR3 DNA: TGTGCCATCCGGGGGGCGGCGGGTCAGCCCCAGCATTTT.

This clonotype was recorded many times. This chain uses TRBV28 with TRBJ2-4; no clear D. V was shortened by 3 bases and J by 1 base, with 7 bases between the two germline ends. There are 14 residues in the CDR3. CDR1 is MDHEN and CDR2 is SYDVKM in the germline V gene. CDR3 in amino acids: CASSLPDAKNIQYF. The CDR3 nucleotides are TGTGCCAGCAGTTTGCCTGACGCCAAAAACATTCAGTACTTC.

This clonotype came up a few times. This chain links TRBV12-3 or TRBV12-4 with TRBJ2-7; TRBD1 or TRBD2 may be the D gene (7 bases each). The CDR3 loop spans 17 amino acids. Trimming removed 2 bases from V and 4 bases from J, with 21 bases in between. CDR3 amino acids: CASSLRGGTVGFYEQYF. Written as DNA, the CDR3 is TGTGCCAGCAGTTTAAGGGGAGGGACAGTGGGGTTTTACGAGCAGTACTTC.

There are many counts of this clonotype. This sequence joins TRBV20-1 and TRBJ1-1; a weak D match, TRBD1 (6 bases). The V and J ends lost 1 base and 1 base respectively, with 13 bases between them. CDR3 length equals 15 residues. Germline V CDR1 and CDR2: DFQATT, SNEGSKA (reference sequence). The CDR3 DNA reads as TGCAGTGCTAGAGCGGGGGGGGCGCGGAACACTGAAGCTTTCTTT. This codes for CSARAGGARNTEAFF.

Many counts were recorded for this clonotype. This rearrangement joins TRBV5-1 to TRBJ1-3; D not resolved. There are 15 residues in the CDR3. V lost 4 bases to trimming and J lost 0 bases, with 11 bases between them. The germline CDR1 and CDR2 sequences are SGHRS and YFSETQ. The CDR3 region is CASSEAMGSGNTIYF. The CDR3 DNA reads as TGCGCCAGCAGCGAGGCTATGGGCTCTGGAAACACCATATATTTT. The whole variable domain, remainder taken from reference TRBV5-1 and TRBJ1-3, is KAGVTQTPRYLIKTRGQQVTLSCSPISGHRSVSWYQQTPGQGLQFLFEYFSETQRNKGNFPGRFSGRQFSNSRSEMNVSTLELGDSALYLCASSEAMGSGNTIYFGEGSWLTVV.

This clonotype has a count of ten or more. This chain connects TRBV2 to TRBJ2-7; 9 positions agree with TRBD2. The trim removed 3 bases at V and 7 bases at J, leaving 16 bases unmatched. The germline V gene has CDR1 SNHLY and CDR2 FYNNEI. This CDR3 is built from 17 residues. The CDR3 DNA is TGTGCCAGCAGTGACCTGTTCCTAGCGGGAAGGGGCGGGGAGCAGTACTTC. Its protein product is CASSDLFLAGRGGEQYF.

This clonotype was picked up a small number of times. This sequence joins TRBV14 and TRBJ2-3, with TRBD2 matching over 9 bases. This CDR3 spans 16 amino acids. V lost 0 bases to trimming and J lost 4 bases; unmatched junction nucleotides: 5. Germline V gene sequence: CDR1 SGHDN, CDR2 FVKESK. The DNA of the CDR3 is TGTGCCAGCAGCCAAGATATGCGGGGGGGCCCAGATACGCAGTATTTT. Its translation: CASSQDMRGGPDTQYF.

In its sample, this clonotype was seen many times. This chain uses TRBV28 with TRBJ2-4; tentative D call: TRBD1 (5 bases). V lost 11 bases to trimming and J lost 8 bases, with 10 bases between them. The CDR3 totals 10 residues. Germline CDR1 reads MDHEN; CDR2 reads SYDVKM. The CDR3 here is CAEGVDIQYF. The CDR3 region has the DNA TGTGCCGAAGGGGTGGACATTCAGTACTTC.

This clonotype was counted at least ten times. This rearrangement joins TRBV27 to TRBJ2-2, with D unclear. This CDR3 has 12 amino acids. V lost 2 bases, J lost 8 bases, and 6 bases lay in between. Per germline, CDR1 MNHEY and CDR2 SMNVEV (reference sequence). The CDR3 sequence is CASSLRVGELFF. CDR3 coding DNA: TGTGCCAGCAGTTTAAGGGTTGGGGAGCTGTTTTTT.

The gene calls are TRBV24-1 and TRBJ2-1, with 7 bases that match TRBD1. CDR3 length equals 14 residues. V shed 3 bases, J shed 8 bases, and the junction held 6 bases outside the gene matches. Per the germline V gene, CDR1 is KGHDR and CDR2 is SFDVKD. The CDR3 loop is CATSDGQVLDEQFF. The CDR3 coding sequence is TGTGCCACCAGTGATGGACAGGTCTTGGATGAGCAGTTCTTC.

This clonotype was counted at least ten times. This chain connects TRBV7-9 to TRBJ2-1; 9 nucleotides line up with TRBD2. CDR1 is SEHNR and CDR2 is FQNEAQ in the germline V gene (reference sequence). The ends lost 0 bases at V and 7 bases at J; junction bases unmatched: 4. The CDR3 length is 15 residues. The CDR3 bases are TGTGCCAGCAGCTTAGCTAGCGGGGGTAGAAATGAGCAGTTCTTC. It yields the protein CASSLASGGRNEQFF. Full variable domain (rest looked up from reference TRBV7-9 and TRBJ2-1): DTGVSQNPRHKITKRGQNVTFRCDPISEHNRLYWYRQTLGQGPEFLTYFQNEAQLEKSRLLSDRFSAERPKGSFSTLEIQRTEQGDSAMYLCASSLASGGRNEQFFGPGTRLTVL.

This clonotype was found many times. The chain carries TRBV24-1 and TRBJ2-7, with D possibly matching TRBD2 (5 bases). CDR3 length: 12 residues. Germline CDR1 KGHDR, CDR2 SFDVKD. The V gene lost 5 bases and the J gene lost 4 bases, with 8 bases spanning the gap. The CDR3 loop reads CATSATGYEQYF. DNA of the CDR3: TGTGCCACCAGTGCGACGGGATACGAGCAGTACTTC.

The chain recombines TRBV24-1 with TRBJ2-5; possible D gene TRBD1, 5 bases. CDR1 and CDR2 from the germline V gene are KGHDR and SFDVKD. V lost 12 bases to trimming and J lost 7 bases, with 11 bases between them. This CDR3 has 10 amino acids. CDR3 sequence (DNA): TGTGCCCCTTTAGGGGTGACCCAGTACTTC. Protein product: CAPLGVTQYF.

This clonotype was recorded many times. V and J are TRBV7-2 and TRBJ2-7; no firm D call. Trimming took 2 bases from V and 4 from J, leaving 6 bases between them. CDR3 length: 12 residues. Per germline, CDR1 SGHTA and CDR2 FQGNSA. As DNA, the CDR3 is TGTGCCAGCAGCTTAATGCAGTACGAGCAGTACTTC. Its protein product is CASSLMQYEQYF.

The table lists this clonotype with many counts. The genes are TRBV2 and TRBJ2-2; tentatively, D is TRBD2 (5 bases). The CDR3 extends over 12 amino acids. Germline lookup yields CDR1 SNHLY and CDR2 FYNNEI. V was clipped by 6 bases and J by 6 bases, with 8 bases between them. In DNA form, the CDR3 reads TGTGCCAGCAGGCGGGTTGCCGGGGAGCTGTTTTTT. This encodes CASRRVAGELFF. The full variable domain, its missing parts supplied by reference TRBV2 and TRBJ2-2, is EPEVTQTPSHQVTQMGQEVILRCVPISNHLYFYWYRQILGQKVEFLVSFYNNEISEKSEIFDDQFSVERPDGSNFTLKIRSTKLEDSAMYFCASRRVAGELFFGEGSRLTVL.

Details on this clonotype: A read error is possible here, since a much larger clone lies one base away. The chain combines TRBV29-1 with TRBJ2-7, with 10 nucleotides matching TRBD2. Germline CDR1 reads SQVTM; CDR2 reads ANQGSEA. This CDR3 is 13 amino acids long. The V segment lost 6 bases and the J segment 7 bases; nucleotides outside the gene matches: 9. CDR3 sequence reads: CSVVGSSGGEQYF. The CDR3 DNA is TGCAGCGTCGTTGGATCTAGCGGGGGAGAGCAGTACTTC.

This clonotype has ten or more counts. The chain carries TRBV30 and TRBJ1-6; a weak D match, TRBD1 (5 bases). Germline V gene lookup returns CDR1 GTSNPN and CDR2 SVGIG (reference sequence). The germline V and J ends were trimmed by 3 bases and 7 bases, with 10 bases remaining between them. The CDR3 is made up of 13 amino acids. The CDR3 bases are TGTGCCTGGAGCGGCCAGGGAAATTCACCCCTCCACTTT. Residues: CAWSGQGNSPLHF.

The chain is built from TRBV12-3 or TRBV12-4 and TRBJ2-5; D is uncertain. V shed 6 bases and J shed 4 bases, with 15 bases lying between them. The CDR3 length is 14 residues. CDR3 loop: CASSQTIRGETQYF. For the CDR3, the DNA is TGTGCCAGCAGCCAAACTATTCGTGGAGAGACCCAGTACTTC.

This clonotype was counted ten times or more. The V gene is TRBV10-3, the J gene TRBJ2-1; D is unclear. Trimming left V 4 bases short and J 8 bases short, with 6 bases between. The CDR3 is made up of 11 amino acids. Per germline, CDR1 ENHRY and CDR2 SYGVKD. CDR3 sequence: CAISVRYEQFF. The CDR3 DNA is TGTGCCATCAGTGTACGTTATGAGCAGTTCTTC.

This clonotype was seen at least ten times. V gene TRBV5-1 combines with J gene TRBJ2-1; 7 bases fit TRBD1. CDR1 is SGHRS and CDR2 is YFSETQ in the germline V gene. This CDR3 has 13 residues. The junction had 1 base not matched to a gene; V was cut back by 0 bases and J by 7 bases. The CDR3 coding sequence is TGCGCCAGCAGCTTGGACAGGGGAAATGAGCAGTTCTTC. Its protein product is CASSLDRGNEQFF.

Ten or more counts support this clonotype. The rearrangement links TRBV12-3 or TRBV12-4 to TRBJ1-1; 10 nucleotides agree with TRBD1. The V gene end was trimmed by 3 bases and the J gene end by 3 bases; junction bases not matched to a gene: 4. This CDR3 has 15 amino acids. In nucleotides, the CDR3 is TGTGCCAGCAGTTTGCAGGGACAGGGGTACACTGAAGCTTTCTTT. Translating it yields CASSLQGQGYTEAFF.

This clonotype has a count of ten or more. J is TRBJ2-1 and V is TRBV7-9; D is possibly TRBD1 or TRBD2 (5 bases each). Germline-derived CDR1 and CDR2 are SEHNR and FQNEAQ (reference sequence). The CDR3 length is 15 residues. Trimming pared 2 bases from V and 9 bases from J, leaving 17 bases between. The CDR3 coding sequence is TGTGCCAGCAGCTTATTGGGACCCCTCGCCATTGAGCAGTTCTTC. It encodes CASSLLGPLAIEQFF.

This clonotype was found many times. The CDR3 DNA follows: TGTGCCAGCAGCCCACCCGGGGGGCCTGGCTACACCTTC. Its protein product is CASSPPGGPGYTF. This chain connects TRBV27 to TRBJ1-2; possible D gene TRBD1, 6 bases. V was pared by 6 bases and J by 7 bases, with 15 bases between. Germline assignment: CDR1 MNHEY and CDR2 SMNVEV (reference sequence). This CDR3 is built from 13 residues.

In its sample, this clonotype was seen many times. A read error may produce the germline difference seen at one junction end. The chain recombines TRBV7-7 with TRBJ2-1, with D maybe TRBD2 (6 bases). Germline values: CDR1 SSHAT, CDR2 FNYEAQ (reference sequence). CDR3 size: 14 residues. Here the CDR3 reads CASSLRRDSNEQFF. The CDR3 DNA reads TGTGCTAGCAGCTTAAGAAGGGACTCCAATGAGCAGTTCTTC.